These 14 T cell receptor beta chains originate from one sample sequenced in a study of blood T cell repertoires in COVID-19. Libraries were prepared by immunoSEQ multiplex PCR; TCRdb keeps only in-frame clonotypes and omits some of them. The sample holds around 23,000 clones, about four fifths seen once. Sample: peripheral blood. The receptors shown here come from a human donor in a cohort sampled during active COVID-19.

This chain connects TRBV5-4 to TRBJ2-7, with a weak D call TRBD2 (5 bases). Trimming left V 3 bases short and J 3 bases short, with 10 bases between. CDR1 is SGHNT, CDR2 YYREEE, per germline (reference sequence). The CDR3 contains 13 residues. This CDR3 is CASSYGKHYEQYF. The DNA of the CDR3 is TGTGCCAGCAGCTACGGGAAACACTACGAGCAGTACTTC.

The rearrangement joins TRBV11-2 to TRBJ2-1, with a possible D match to TRBD1 (6 bases). The ends were cut back, 4 bases at V and 7 bases at J, with 20 bases in the middle. The CDR3 is 16 amino acids. CDR1 is SGHAT, CDR2 FQNNGV, per germline. CDR3 residues: CASSSQGGRSMNEQFF. In DNA, the CDR3 is TGTGCCAGCAGCTCACAGGGCGGCAGATCAATGAATGAGCAGTTCTTC.

The chain couples TRBV6-2 or TRBV6-3 to TRBJ1-1; TRBD1 agrees at 8 bases. Germline-derived CDR1 and CDR2 are MNHEY and SVGEGT. After removal of 1 base from V and 6 bases from J, the junction contained 10 bases not matched to a gene. The CDR3 length is 16 residues. The CDR3: CASSYYQGARSPEAFF. DNA of the CDR3: TGTGCCAGCAGTTACTACCAGGGGGCGAGATCTCCTGAAGCTTTCTTT.

V gene TRBV6-5 combines with J gene TRBJ1-1; possibly TRBD1 for D (5 bases). This CDR3 contains 12 residues. Germline CDR1 MNHEY, CDR2 SVGAGI. V lost 6 bases and J 6 bases, leaving 11 bases between the germline ends. The CDR3 spells CASRSTGAEAFF. For the CDR3, the DNA is TGTGCCAGCAGGTCAACAGGAGCTGAAGCTTTCTTT.

This chain connects TRBV12-2 to TRBJ2-7; the table names TRBD1, a call not compared with the DNA. TRBV12-2 is given as a pseudogene. The CDR3 has 16 amino acids. The CDR3 nucleotides are TGTGCAAGTCGCTTAGCACCCAGGGAAGGATCCTACGAGCAGTACTTC. Translated: CASRLAPREGSYEQYF.

V usage is TRBV10-3 and J usage is TRBJ2-7, with 15 bases that match TRBD2. The CDR3 has 16 residues. In germline, CDR1 is ENHRY, CDR2 SYGVKD. The trim removed 6 bases at V and 6 bases at J, leaving 9 bases unmatched. The chain's CDR3 is CAIRPGLAGGPGEQYF. DNA of the CDR3: TGTGCCATCAGACCTGGACTAGCGGGGGGGCCGGGCGAGCAGTACTTC.

V usage is TRBV9 and J usage is TRBJ1-2; 8 bases agree with TRBD1. The junction had 6 bases not matched to a gene; V was cut back by 0 bases and J by 5 bases. The germline V gene encodes CDR1 SGDLS and CDR2 YYNGEE. The CDR3 contains 15 residues. CDR3 DNA sequence: TGTGCCAGCAGCGTAGCTACGACAGGGGATTATGGCTACACCTTC. Residues: CASSVATTGDYGYTF.

CDR3 DNA sequence: TGTGCCTGGGGCCTGACAGGCGAGCCCTACGAGCAGTACTTC. Its translation: CAWGLTGEPYEQYF. The chain links TRBV30 to TRBJ2-7; D possibly corresponds to TRBD1 (6 bases). CDR1 and CDR2 from the germline V gene are GTSNPN and SVGIG (reference sequence). The CDR3 is 14 amino acids. Trimming stripped 5 bases from V and 2 bases from J, with 16 bases between.

V usage is TRBV2 and J usage is TRBJ2-7, with TRBD1 matching 8 bases. V lost 6 bases and J lost 5; bases outside the gene matches: 3. The V gene's germline CDR1 is SNHLY and CDR2 FYNNEI. CDR3 size: 12 residues. CDR3 protein: CASRRTGHEQYF. The CDR3 coding sequence is TGTGCCAGCAGGAGGACAGGGCACGAGCAGTACTTC.

The chain links TRBV5-1 to TRBJ2-6; 10 nucleotides match TRBD1. V gave up 4 bases and J gave up 2 bases; unmatched junction bases: 6. CDR1 and CDR2 (germline): SGHRS, YFSETQ. This CDR3 is built from 17 residues. The CDR3 DNA sequence: TGCGCCAGCAGCGGCTGGACAGGGGGGGCTGGGGCCAACGTCCTGACTTTC. Translated: CASSGWTGGAGANVLTF.

The sample holds one count of this clone. The chain has TRBV7-2 and TRBJ2-7; TRBD2 matches 8 bases. J lost 7 bases, V lost 6 bases, and 11 bases had no gene match. Germline V lookup: CDR1 SGHTA, CDR2 FQGNSA. CDR3 size: 14 residues. The CDR3 DNA reads as TGTGCCAGCAGTTTTAGGCGGGGGGATGGAGAGCAGTACTTC. Its translation: CASSFRRGDGEQYF.

This clone has a single count. The V call is TRBV19, the J call TRBJ1-1, with D hard to call. Germline V gene sequence: CDR1 LNHDA, CDR2 SQIVND (reference sequence). Trimming cost V 6 bases and J 3 bases, with 14 bases left between them. The CDR3 totals 14 residues. The CDR3 is CASSEGLFDTEAFF. DNA of the CDR3: TGTGCCAGTAGCGAAGGACTTTTCGACACTGAAGCTTTCTTT.

This clone was counted between two and nine times. The gene calls are TRBV3-1 (or the pseudogene TRBV3-2) and TRBJ1-2; a possible D gene is TRBD1 (6 bases). The V gene lost 4 bases and the J gene lost 3 bases, with 9 bases spanning the gap. There are 13 residues in the CDR3. The germline CDR1 and CDR2 sequences are LGHDT and YNNKEL (reference sequence). CDR3 in DNA: TGTGCCAGCAGCCCGGACAGCTACTATGGCTACACCTTC. Its translation is CASSPDSYYGYTF.

The chain joins TRBV6-1 to TRBJ1-4; 9 bases align to TRBD1. This CDR3 is 15 amino acids long. CDR1 and CDR2 from the germline V gene are MNHNS and SASEGT. The V gene end was trimmed by 2 bases and the J gene end by 10 bases; junction bases not matched to a gene: 8. The CDR3 sequence: CASSEPGTGPGKLFF. CDR3 nucleotides: TGTGCCAGCAGTGAACCCGGGACAGGGCCGGGAAAACTGTTTTTT.